This T cell receptor (beta chain) was recovered during a study of blood T cell repertoires in COVID-19. The overall study: There were acute and convalescent COVID-19 samples, and they came from the United States, Italy and Spain. The cDNA or gDNA used as material had been derived from T cells, B-cell-depleted T cells, or PBMCs.

The protocol was immunoSEQ multiplex PCR, while the TCRdb copy is restricted to in-frame clones and leaves out a portion. The sample records over 60,000 clones, roughly 87% being singletons. Note on this clone: Other DNA variants within this sample encode the same CDR3.

This CDR3 is built from 13 residues. CDR1 and CDR2 (germline): KGHSH, LQKENI. Between the trimmed V and J ends, which lost 3 bases and 0 bases, there was a span of 6 bases. What was sequenced was peripheral blood. The sequence was collected from a human donor in a cohort sampled during active COVID-19. This chain joins TRBV18 and TRBJ2-7; D unclear. The DNA for the CDR3 is TGTGCCAGCTCACCCCCTAGCTCCTACGAGCAGTACTTC. The encoded protein is CASSPPSSYEQYF.